One and the same sample provided the 31 T cell receptor beta chains below, sequenced in a study of CD4 T cells in relation to SARS-CoV-2 and coronaviruses. Produced via immunoSEQ multiplex PCR; TCRdb's table is partial and in-frame only. The profile shows 43,000 or so clones, over 75% of them singletons. These receptors are not linked to any known antigen. The sequencing sample was made of naive CD4+ T cells from PBMCs, cultured in vitro. Sample subset: naive CD4+ T cells isolated by negative enrichment. Receptors were obtained from an adult with COVID-19.

The rearrangement uses TRBV9 and TRBJ2-4; D is perhaps TRBD1 or TRBD2 (5 bases each). The CDR3 is 18 amino acids. Germline V gives CDR1 SGDLS, CDR2 YYNGEE. Trimming removed 4 bases from V and 0 bases from J, with 20 bases in between. The CDR3 spells CASSPSSRDPTAKNIQYF. DNA of the CDR3: TGTGCCAGCAGCCCTAGCTCCAGGGACCCTACAGCCAAAAACATTCAGTACTTC.

The V and J genes are TRBV6-5 and TRBJ1-4; TRBD1 is a possible D gene (6 bases). The length of the CDR3 is 13 residues. The V gene's germline CDR1 is MNHEY and CDR2 SVGAGI. The ends were cut back, 5 bases at V and 4 bases at J, with 8 bases in the middle. The CDR3: CASSRQVNEKLFF. For the CDR3, the DNA is TGTGCCAGCAGTAGACAGGTTAATGAAAAACTGTTTTTT.

J is TRBJ2-1 and V is TRBV7-3; no firm D call. V lost 6 bases and J lost 11, with 20 bases in between. The CDR3 extends over 14 amino acids. Germline V CDR1 and CDR2: SGHTA, FQGTGA. The CDR3, as DNA: TGTGCCAGCAGAACCAGACATGGGGATAGTCAGCAGTTCTTC. Protein product: CASRTRHGDSQQFF.

The chain combines TRBV4-2 with TRBJ2-2; weak D call: TRBD1 (5 bases). Germline CDR1 is LGHNA and CDR2 is YNFKEQ. Trimming removed 0 bases from V and 5 bases from J, with 16 bases in between. The CDR3 is 17 amino acids. The CDR3 region is CASSQEVRRVGTGELFF. CDR3 nucleotide sequence: TGTGCCAGCAGCCAAGAAGTCCGCAGGGTGGGAACCGGGGAGCTGTTTTTT.

This rearrangement joins TRBV2 to TRBJ2-3; 7 bases fit TRBD1. Germline CDR1 is SNHLY and CDR2 is FYNNEI. The CDR3 is made up of 15 amino acids. The trim removed 6 bases at V and 4 bases at J, leaving 10 bases unmatched. As DNA, the CDR3 is TGTGCCAGCAGGGAGGACAGGACCTCCCCAGATACGCAGTATTTT. It is translated as CASREDRTSPDTQYF.

The chain carries TRBV19 and TRBJ2-7; TRBD1 matches 9 bases. CDR3 length equals 14 residues. The trim removed 5 bases at V and 6 bases at J, leaving 8 bases unmatched. CDR1 LNHDA and CDR2 SQIVND come from the germline V gene (reference sequence). CDR3 sequence: CASSGPGQGSEQYF. The CDR3 nucleotides read TGTGCCAGTAGTGGCCCGGGACAGGGCTCCGAGCAGTACTTC.

The CDR3 DNA reads TGTGCCAGCTCACCTTTTAGCGGGATCAGTGGGGCCAACGTCCTGACTTTC. Protein product: CASSPFSGISGANVLTF. This chain links TRBV18 with TRBJ2-6; 8 bases agree with TRBD2. The CDR3 is 17 residues long. Germline trimming cut 3 bases from V and 3 bases from J; bases unmatched to any gene: 7. In germline, CDR1 is KGHSH, CDR2 LQKENI.

The rearrangement joins TRBV19 to TRBJ2-2, with TRBD1 identical over 11 bases. V gave up 7 bases and J gave up 6 bases; unmatched junction bases: 10. Germline loops: CDR1 LNHDA, CDR2 SQIVND (reference sequence). This CDR3 region has 16 residues. In DNA, the CDR3 is TGTGCCAGTAACACGCCGGGACAGGGGGTGTCCGGGGAGCTGTTTTTT. Translated: CASNTPGQGVSGELFF.

The chain recombines TRBV28 with TRBJ2-7; the D gene is possibly TRBD1 (7 bases). CDR3 length: 17 amino acids. V lost 3 bases, J lost 0 bases, and 18 bases lay in between. Germline V gene sequence: CDR1 MDHEN, CDR2 SYDVKM. This chain's CDR3 is CASSFGDYRGLSYEQYF. The CDR3 region has the DNA TGTGCCAGCAGTTTTGGGGATTACAGGGGACTCTCCTACGAGCAGTACTTC.

The genes are TRBV10-3 and TRBJ2-5; possibly TRBD2 for D (7 bases). CDR1 and CDR2 (germline): ENHRY, SYGVKD. Trimming left V 6 bases short and J 4 bases short, with 12 bases between. The CDR3 runs 13 residues. In DNA, the CDR3 is TGTGCCATCAGGATGGGAGGGGGAGAGACCCAGTACTTC. This sequence encodes CAIRMGGGETQYF.

The chain recombines TRBV18 with TRBJ2-1, with D maybe TRBD2 (5 bases). Germline CDR1 and CDR2: KGHSH and LQKENI. The CDR3 is made up of 13 amino acids. Trimming took 1 base from V and 10 from J, leaving 11 bases between them. CDR3 nucleotides: TGTGCCAGCTCACCACAAACTAGTGGCGAGCAGTTCTTC. Its translation: CASSPQTSGEQFF.

The chain joins TRBV15 to TRBJ1-1, with D uncertain. CDR3 size: 17 residues. V lost 0 bases, J lost 0 bases, and 14 bases lay in between. Germline loops: CDR1 LNHNV, CDR2 YYDKDF (reference sequence). The CDR3 bases are TGTGCCACCAGCAGAGATTTTATGGGAGAAATGAACACTGAAGCTTTCTTT. Its translation is CATSRDFMGEMNTEAFF.

The sample holds a few counts of this clone. This chain uses TRBV3-1 (or the pseudogene TRBV3-2) with TRBJ2-1, with TRBD2 matching 8 bases. The CDR3 sequence is 12 residues long. CDR1 is LGHDT, CDR2 YNNKEL, per germline (reference sequence). The ends lost 3 bases at V and 15 bases at J; junction bases unmatched: 7. Here the CDR3 reads CASSHPGLVRFF. The CDR3, as DNA: TGTGCCAGCAGCCATCCGGGACTAGTTCGGTTCTTC.

The chain uses TRBV10-3 and TRBJ2-5, with a possible D match to TRBD2 (5 bases). The germline V and J ends were trimmed by 6 bases and 5 bases, with 16 bases remaining between them. The V gene's germline CDR1 is ENHRY and CDR2 SYGVKD. The CDR3 is 14 residues long. CDR3 sequence reads: CAIRNSVPSETQYF. CDR3 DNA: TGTGCCATCAGAAATAGCGTTCCTTCCGAGACCCAGTACTTC.

The CDR3 nucleotides are TGTGCCAGCAGTGTAGAGACAGTCGGAGATGAGCAGTTCTTC. Protein sequence: CASSVETVGDEQFF. This chain joins TRBV2 and TRBJ2-1; D might be TRBD1 (5 bases). Looked up from germline, CDR1 is SNHLY and CDR2 is FYNNEI. The V end was cut by 4 bases, the J end by 8 bases, with 15 bases between. This CDR3 is built from 14 residues. The full variable domain, in which reference TRBV2 and TRBJ2-1 provide the parts outside the CDR3, is EPEVTQTPSHQVTQMGQEVILRCVPISNHLYFYWYRQILGQKVEFLVSFYNNEISEKSEIFDDQFSVERPDGSNFTLKIRSTKLEDSAMYFCASSVETVGDEQFFGPGTRLTVL.

J is TRBJ2-5 and V is TRBV23-1; a possible D gene is TRBD1 (5 bases). TRBV23-1 is identified as an open reading frame with a role that is uncertain. The CDR3 totals 13 residues. V gave up 8 bases and J gave up 0 bases, with 10 bases separating them. CDR3 nucleotide sequence: TGCGCCAGCGGCCAGGGCTACCAAGAGACCCAGTACTTC. It specifies CASGQGYQETQYF.

The rearrangement links TRBV7-2 to TRBJ2-3; D not certain. Germline values: CDR1 SGHTA, CDR2 FQGNSA. The CDR3 is 15 residues long. V lost 0 bases, J lost 2 bases, and 9 bases lay in between. Here the CDR3 DNA reads TGTGCCAGCAGCTTAGCAGGGAAAGACACAGATACGCAGTATTTT. Its protein product is CASSLAGKDTDTQYF. Drawing the rest from reference TRBV7-2 and TRBJ2-3, the complete variable domain is GAGVSQSPSNKVTEKGKDVELRCDPISGHTALYWYRQSLGQGLEFLIYFQGNSAPDKSGLPSDRFSAERTGGSVSTLTIQRTQQEDSAVYLCASSLAGKDTDTQYFGPGTRLTVL.

The genes are TRBV7-3 and TRBJ2-5, with TRBD2 as a possible D gene (6 bases). The CDR3 loop spans 13 amino acids. Germline CDR1 is SGHTA and CDR2 is FQGTGA. The ends were cut back, 5 bases at V and 5 bases at J, with 12 bases in the middle. This CDR3 is CASSPSGRETQYF. Here the CDR3 DNA reads TGTGCCAGCAGCCCTTCGGGGAGGGAGACCCAGTACTTC.

The genes are TRBV4-2 and TRBJ2-2; tentatively, D is TRBD2 (6 bases). V was trimmed by 4 bases and J by 4 bases, leaving 13 bases between them. The CDR3 spans 15 residues. The germline V gene has CDR1 LGHNA and CDR2 YNFKEQ. DNA for the CDR3: TGTGCCAGCAGCCCACCGGGACTTCCCACCGGGGAGCTGTTTTTT. Its protein product is CASSPPGLPTGELFF.

The chain couples TRBV28 to TRBJ1-5, with 9 positions matching TRBD1. Germline V gene lookup returns CDR1 MDHEN and CDR2 SYDVKM. The CDR3 runs to 16 residues. Losses at the gene ends were 2 bases for V and 6 bases for J; bases not matched to a gene: 8. The CDR3 region has the DNA TGTGCCAGCAGTTTACCAAACAGGGGGCTTGGTCAGCCCCAGCATTTT. This sequence encodes CASSLPNRGLGQPQHF.

The rearrangement uses TRBV28 and TRBJ2-7; TRBD2 might be the D (6 bases). Trimming pared 5 bases from V and 6 bases from J, leaving 17 bases between. The CDR3 extends over 14 amino acids. Looked up from germline, CDR1 is MDHEN and CDR2 is SYDVKM. CDR3 amino acids: CASSGRRDPVEQYF. In nucleotides, the CDR3 is TGTGCCAGCAGTGGCAGGAGGGACCCCGTCGAGCAGTACTTC. Together with reference TRBV28 and TRBJ2-7, the CDR3 gives the full variable domain: DVKVTQSSRYLVKRTGEKVFLECVQDMDHENMFWYRQDPGLGLRLIYFSYDVKMKEKGDIPEGYSVSREKKERFSLILESASTNQTSMYLCASSGRRDPVEQYFGPGTRLTVT.

The chain joins TRBV3-1 (or the pseudogene TRBV3-2) to TRBJ2-3, with TRBD2 matching over 7 bases. The CDR3 spans 14 residues. Per germline, CDR1 LGHDT and CDR2 YNNKEL (reference sequence). V lost 5 bases, J lost 1 base, and 3 bases stayed unmatched. The CDR3 spells CASSRGGGTDTQYF. CDR3 in DNA: TGTGCCAGCAGCAGGGGAGGGGGCACAGATACGCAGTATTTT.

The chain joins TRBV6-6 to TRBJ2-2, with 10 nucleotides matching TRBD2. The CDR3 extends over 22 amino acids. Germline V gene data show CDR1 as MNHNY and CDR2 as SVGAGI (reference sequence). Trimming cost V 6 bases and J 5 bases; bases outside gene matches: 27. The CDR3 coding sequence is TGTGCCAGCAGGCGATTACAGGGGGGGAGTTCTACTAGCGGGATTTATACCGGGGAGCTGTTTTTT. It encodes CASRRLQGGSSTSGIYTGELFF.

The V and J genes are TRBV7-2 and TRBJ1-4; D call uncertain. CDR1 is SGHTA and CDR2 is FQGNSA in the germline V gene. V lost 5 bases, J lost 0 bases, and 10 bases lay in between. The CDR3 runs to 15 residues. The CDR3 DNA is TGTGCCAGCAGCCCGTGGTCGACAACTAATGAAAAACTGTTTTTT. This encodes CASSPWSTTNEKLFF.

The chain couples TRBV15 to TRBJ2-1; 7 nucleotides line up with TRBD2. J lost 9 bases, V lost 6 bases, and 14 bases had no gene match. The CDR3 runs 15 residues. The germline CDR1 and CDR2 sequences are LNHNV and YYDKDF (reference sequence). CDR3 DNA sequence: TGTGCCACCAGTAGTTTTCGGCGGGAGAAGGGTGAGCAGTTCTTC. As protein: CATSSFRREKGEQFF.

This chain connects TRBV9 to TRBJ2-2, with 8 bases that match TRBD2. The germline gives CDR1 SGDLS, CDR2 YYNGEE. V was clipped by 1 base and J by 3 bases; unmatched bases: 5. This CDR3 has 16 amino acids. CDR3 in amino acids: CASSVREGRDTGELFF. Written as DNA, the CDR3 is TGTGCCAGCAGCGTACGGGAGGGCCGGGACACCGGGGAGCTGTTTTTT.

The V gene is TRBV6-1, the J gene TRBJ2-1; D may be TRBD2 (6 bases). Germline lookup yields CDR1 MNHNS and CDR2 SASEGT. This CDR3 comprises 15 residues. The V end was cut by 2 bases, the J end by 0 bases, with 8 bases between. CDR3 nucleotides: TGTGCCAGCAGTGAATCCGGGGGCTCCTACAATGAGCAGTTCTTC. This gives the protein CASSESGGSYNEQFF.

This clone was seen only a few times. J is TRBJ2-2 and V is TRBV5-6; no clear D. CDR1 SGHDT and CDR2 YYEEEE come from the germline V gene. The CDR3 contains 16 residues. V lost 1 base, J lost 1 base, and 11 bases lay in between. CDR3 loop: CASSLRRTGNTGELFF. The CDR3 DNA follows: TGTGCCAGCAGCTTGAGGAGAACGGGGAACACCGGGGAGCTGTTTTTT.

In DNA form, the CDR3 reads TGTGCCAGCAGCAAAGCGGTGGATCAGCCCCAGCATTTT. Translating it yields CASSKAVDQPQHF. V is TRBV21-1 and J is TRBJ1-5. TRBV21-1 is an annotated pseudogene. This CDR3 region has 13 residues.

The chain uses TRBV14 and TRBJ2-7; D may be TRBD1 (5 bases). CDR3 size: 12 residues. Trimming took 4 bases from V and 6 from J, leaving 10 bases between them. Germline V CDR1 and CDR2: SGHDN, FVKESK. In DNA form, the CDR3 reads TGTGCCAGCAGCCTCCAGGGTGCCGAGCAGTACTTC. This codes for CASSLQGAEQYF. The full variable domain, its missing parts supplied by reference TRBV14 and TRBJ2-7, is EAGVTQFPSHSVIEKGQTVTLRCDPISGHDNLYWYRRVMGKEIKFLLHFVKESKQDESGMPNNRFLAERTGGTYSTLKVQPAELEDSGVYFCASSLQGAEQYFGPGTRLTVT.

The chain is built from TRBV18 and TRBJ2-7; D gene unclear. The CDR3 totals 14 residues. The V and J ends lost 1 base and 0 bases respectively, with 7 bases between them. Germline V gives CDR1 KGHSH, CDR2 LQKENI. The CDR3 nucleotides are TGTGCCAGCTCACCACAAACCGACTCCTACGAGCAGTACTTC. It is translated as CASSPQTDSYEQYF.